The 10 T cell receptor beta chains presented below share a single source sample, sequenced in a study of blood T cells in healthy people across ages. PCR was performed a second time for about 7 to 11 cycles using a sample-barcoded 5' primer and a J-beta primer mix. Each CDR3 protein is one row after TCRdb ran MiXCR on the 5' RACE reads. The sample has hundreds of thousands of distinct CDR3 sequences; about 45% are singletons. Sequenced: blood. These TCRs come from a man older than 75 in good health.

The table lists this clonotype with a few counts. The chain combines TRBV7-2 with TRBJ2-7; D unresolved. Matching the DNA end better, TRBJ2-5 makes the J call doubtful. Germline loops: CDR1 SGHTA, CDR2 FQGNSA. The CDR3 consists of 13 residues. The CDR3 nucleotides are TGTGCCAGCAGCTTAGTCATCGGGGAGACCCAGTACTTC. This sequence encodes CASSLVIGETQYF.

This clonotype has only a few counts. The V and J genes are TRBV3-1 and TRBJ2-1; D could derive from TRBD1 or TRBD2 (5 bases each). V gave up 4 bases and J gave up 7 bases, with 17 bases separating them. Germline V gene lookup returns CDR1 LGHDT and CDR2 YNNKEL (reference sequence). The CDR3 runs to 15 residues. The CDR3 nucleotides are TGTGCCAGCAGCCCGCCGTCCTCGGGGCATAATGAGCAGTTCTTC. Translating it yields CASSPPSSGHNEQFF.

This clonotype was seen many times. V is TRBV7-3 and J is TRBJ2-1; D is unresolved. This CDR3 is built from 15 residues. From germline, CDR1 is SGHTA and CDR2 FQGTGA. Trimming took off 5 bases at V and 3 bases at J, with 14 bases between the two ends. The CDR3 DNA follows: TGTGCCAGCAGCCACAACCCAGATGGCTACAATGAGCAGTTCTTC. Its protein product is CASSHNPDGYNEQFF.

This chain joins TRBV6-1 and TRBJ2-3; D is uncertain. Per germline, CDR1 MNHNS and CDR2 SASEGT. Trimming removed 7 bases from V and 1 base from J, with 18 bases in between. The CDR3 length is 16 residues. DNA of the CDR3: TGTGCCAGCATTTCCCAGCGACGCGAGGGCACAGATACGCAGTATTTT. It translates to CASISQRREGTDTQYF.

The sample holds many counts of this clonotype. This chain joins TRBV4-3 and TRBJ1-1; 7 bases map to TRBD1. The trim removed 1 base at V and 2 bases at J, leaving 7 bases unmatched. Germline CDR1 and CDR2: LGHNA and YSLEER. This CDR3 has 16 amino acids. CDR3 in amino acids: CASSQGWDSENTEAFF. The DNA for the CDR3 is TGCGCCAGCAGCCAAGGCTGGGACAGTGAAAACACTGAAGCTTTCTTT.

V is TRBV13 and J is TRBJ1-6; D gene uncertain. Looked up from germline, CDR1 is PRHDT and CDR2 is FYEKMQ (reference sequence). Trimming stripped 2 bases from V and 0 bases from J, with 17 bases between. This CDR3 comprises 19 residues. CDR3: CASSLRTATDGSYNSPLHF. The CDR3 DNA reads as TGTGCCAGCAGCTTAAGAACAGCCACTGACGGCTCCTATAATTCACCCCTCCACTTT.

This clonotype was counted between two and nine times. The V gene is TRBV3-1, the J gene TRBJ2-3; weak D call: TRBD1 (6 bases). V shed 7 bases and J shed 0 bases, with 11 bases lying between them. CDR1 is LGHDT and CDR2 is YNNKEL in the germline V gene (reference sequence). The CDR3 has 14 amino acids. The CDR3 DNA sequence: TGTGCCAGCACCAGGACAGCTAGCACAGATACGCAGTATTTT. It encodes CASTRTASTDTQYF.

This clonotype was detected only a few times. The chain links TRBV29-1 to TRBJ2-1; a weak D match, TRBD2 (6 bases). This CDR3 has 13 residues. Germline V gene data show CDR1 as SQVTM and CDR2 as ANQGSEA. Trimming took 7 bases from V and 4 from J, leaving 14 bases between them. The chain's CDR3 is CSARDSTYNEQFF. The CDR3 nucleotides are TGCAGCGCTCGGGACTCAACTTACAATGAGCAGTTCTTC.

This clonotype has more than one count but fewer than ten. The chain has TRBV28 and TRBJ2-6; 8 bases match TRBD1. This CDR3 is 15 amino acids long. The V gene end was trimmed by 8 bases and the J gene end by 0 bases; junction bases not matched to a gene: 3. In germline, CDR1 is MDHEN, CDR2 SYDVKM. The CDR3 here is CASGDRSSGANVLTF. CDR3 nucleotides: TGTGCCAGCGGGGACAGGAGCTCTGGGGCCAACGTCCTGACTTTC.

As to this clonotype: A much bigger clone sits one base away, suggesting this may be a read error. CDR3 loop: CTSSLTPNNEQFF. The DNA for the CDR3 is TGTACCAGCAGCTTAACCCCTAACAATGAGCAGTTCTTC. The chain uses TRBV7-3 and TRBJ2-1; D is unresolved. This CDR3 has 13 residues. Germline V lookup: CDR1 SGHTA, CDR2 FQGTGA.